The source of this T cell receptor (beta chain) is a study of cytomegalovirus exposure and HLA in healthy donors. As for the study in general: Some 91 million unique TCRs from HLA-typed donors were held in an early release of data.

Points from the study as a whole: According to the study, around 150 TCR beta chains were cytomegalovirus-associated. For TCR beta chains, V- and J-gene trimming was later linked to a missense DCLRE1C variant.

The germline CDR1 and CDR2 sequences are SGHTS and YDEGEE. CDR3 size: 16 residues. The ends were cut back, 3 bases at V and 2 bases at J, with 15 bases in the middle. Points on this clone: Its antigen is still unknown.

Primers for the PCR totalled 60 Vbeta and 13 Jbeta. The data were produced by immunoSEQ multiplex PCR, yet TCRdb's version contains in-frame clones alone and is incomplete. The sample holds around 200,000 clones, around 80% seen once. The specimen was PBMCs. The chain employs TRBV5-8 and TRBJ1-5; D not resolved. This clonotype originated in a man aged 50 or older in good health and CMV-seronegative. CDR3 sequence reads: CASSYVRGVGNQPQHF. For the CDR3, the DNA is TGTGCCAGCAGCTACGTGCGGGGAGTAGGCAATCAGCCCCAGCATTTT.